This T cell receptor (beta chain) stems from a study of blood T cell repertoires in COVID-19. Study overall: Spain, Italy and the United States supplied samples that represented acute and convalescent COVID-19.

The CDR3 loop spans 15 amino acids. Trimming shortened V by 5 bases and J by 3 bases, and 17 bases separated the two germline ends. The V gene's germline CDR1 is MNHNS and CDR2 SASEGT. At least ten counts were recorded for this clone. Enrolled through a virtual design, the participants were between 18 and 89 years of age and came from approximately 25 US areas. In assigning cohorts, the study relied on participant-reported clinical history. The authors' processing: Reference gene primer amplification in the assay estimated nucleated cell counts. The table came from immunoSEQ multiplex PCR; TCRdb's copy has only in-frame clones and leaves some out. The V and J calls and clone size were taken over from that table, and D and trimming were inferred from the DNA. The repertoire holds hundreds of thousands of clones, about 90% seen once, with over 1.5% in the top ten.

V usage is TRBV6-1 and J usage is TRBJ2-7; a weak D match, TRBD1 (6 bases). The sample taken for sequencing was PBMCs or T cells enriched from blood (not recorded which). This TCR derives from a woman aged 18-29 years with acute COVID-19. In nucleotides, the CDR3 is TGTGCCAGCAGTCGGGACGGGACATTGAACTACGAGCAGTACTTC. Protein product: CASSRDGTLNYEQYF.